A selection of T cell receptor beta chains follows, all from one sample in a study of cytomegalovirus exposure and HLA in healthy donors. Here immunoSEQ multiplex PCR was the method, and the copy in TCRdb shows in-frame clones only, minus some. This table holds approximately 140,000 clones, roughly 74% found once. The sample taken for sequencing was PBMCs. The receptors shown here come from a middle-aged man in good health and CMV-seronegative. The CDR3 runs from the conserved cysteine through the conserved F or W. D genes are given only for firm matches. Size is omitted from some rows. Given values are once, few, many or a class for expanded clones.

v_call,j_call,d_call,clone_size,cdr3_aa,cdr3_nt
TRBV7-9,TRBJ1-2,TRBD1,-,CASSSTGTGYTF,TGTGCCAGCAGCTCGACAGGGACGGGCTACACCTTC
TRBV7-9,TRBJ1-4,-,-,CASSSNIGEKLFF,TGTGCCAGCAGCAGCAACATCGGGGAAAAACTGTTTTTT
TRBV4-1,TRBJ2-5,-,once,CASSQAEGGPETQYF,TGCGCCAGCAGCCAAGCCGAGGGGGGGCCGGAGACCCAGTACTTC
TRBV2,TRBJ2-7,TRBD2,-,CASRETSGGREQYF,TGTGCCAGCAGGGAGACTAGCGGGGGCCGCGAGCAGTACTTC
TRBV7-2,TRBJ1-4,-,-,CASSSQGWVEKLFF,TGTGCCAGCAGCTCACAGGGTTGGGTTGAAAAACTGTTTTTT
TRBV19,TRBJ1-2,TRBD1,-,CASSIVPGGYGYTF,TGTGCCAGTAGTATAGTACCAGGGGGCTATGGCTACACCTTC
TRBV5-1,TRBJ2-1,-,few,CASSLTGYEQFF,TGCGCCAGCAGCCTCACAGGGTATGAGCAGTTCTTC
TRBV6-1,TRBJ2-7,-,-,CASSMGQPAGEQYF,TGTGCCAGCAGTATGGGACAGCCGGCGGGGGAGCAGTACTTC
TRBV4-1,TRBJ2-1,-,-,CASSQAEGEPYNEQFF,TGCGCCAGCAGCCAAGCCGAGGGGGAGCCCTACAATGAGCAGTTCTTC
TRBV18,TRBJ1-2,-,-,CASSQSREVSDYGYTF,TGTGCCAGCTCACAGAGCAGGGAAGTCAGCGACTATGGCTACACCTTC
TRBV28,TRBJ1-1,TRBD1,-,CASSLRQGLSEAFF,TGTGCCAGCAGTCTACGACAGGGTTTGAGTGAAGCTTTCTTT
TRBV11-2,TRBJ2-3,TRBD2,-,CASSPRLAGGVTQYF,TGTGCCAGCAGCCCAAGACTAGCGGGGGGAGTTACGCAGTATTTT
TRBV7-6,TRBJ1-5,TRBD1,few,CASSHRDSDSNQPQHF,TGTGCCAGCAGCCACCGGGACAGCGATAGCAATCAGCCCCAGCATTTT
TRBV5-1,TRBJ2-5,-,few,CASSLNRVGAETQYF,TGCGCCAGCAGCTTGAACAGGGTGGGAGCGGAGACCCAGTACTTC
TRBV28,TRBJ1-2,-,-,CASSQAEAAGYGYTF,TGTGCCAGCTCCCAAGCGGAGGCGGCTGGCTATGGCTACACCTTC
TRBV30,TRBJ1-5,-,-,CAWSVQIVYQPQHF,TGTGCCTGGAGTGTACAGATTGTATATCAGCCCCAGCATTTT
TRBV27,TRBJ2-1,-,-,CASSSIGQTYNEQFF,TGTGCCAGCAGTTCCATAGGACAGACTTACAATGAGCAGTTCTTC
TRBV5-1,TRBJ1-3,TRBD1,-,CASSSTGGTGNTIYF,TGCGCCAGCAGCTCGACAGGGGGCACCGGAAACACCATATATTTT
TRBV7-2,TRBJ1-6,-,-,CASSLAPGNSPLHF,TGTGCCAGCAGCTTAGCCCCCGGGAATTCACCCCTCCACTTT
TRBV6-6,TRBJ1-3,-,-,CASSYSPPGGNTIYF,TGTGCCAGCAGTTACTCCCCCCCAGGAGGAAACACCATATATTTT
TRBV2,TRBJ1-4,TRBD1,-,CASSGLGGQREKLFF,TGTGCCAGCAGCGGTTTAGGGGGCCAGAGAGAAAAACTGTTTTTT
TRBV12-5,TRBJ2-1,-,-,CASGLGGPENNEQFF,TGTGCTAGTGGTTTGGGAGGGCCAGAAAACAATGAGCAGTTCTTC
TRBV9,TRBJ2-7,-,-,CASSVEGGDEQYF,TGTGCCAGCAGCGTAGAGGGGGGGGACGAGCAGTACTTC
TRBV6-5,TRBJ1-2,-,-,CASSYSTGMGYTF,TGTGCCAGCAGTTACTCTACGGGAATGGGCTACACCTTC
TRBV6-5,TRBJ2-7,-,few,CASRHSERYEQYF,TGTGCCAGCAGGCACTCAGAGAGGTACGAGCAGTACTTC
TRBV9,TRBJ2-3,-,-,CASSVQADTQYF,TGTGCCAGCAGCGTCCAGGCAGATACGCAGTATTTT
TRBV5-1,TRBJ2-2,TRBD1,-,CASSLAGTGRTGELFF,TGCGCCAGCAGCCTCGCCGGGACAGGGCGAACCGGGGAGCTGTTTTTT